A selection of T cell receptor beta chains follows, all from one sample in a study of blood T cells in healthy people across ages. TCRdb independently ran MiXCR on the 5' RACE reads; one entry per CDR3 protein. In the table there are over a million distinct CDR3 sequences, about 23% of which are singletons. In addition, the sample was reused for a study of T cells of mothers and their children.

The sequenced sample was blood. These receptors were collected from a girl aged 2-15 years in good health. Each CDR3 is given with its conserved first and last residue. The order of the fields is clone size, V gene, D gene, J gene, CDR3 DNA, CDR3 protein. A D gene is named only where the DNA matches it firmly. Expanded clones get a size class; other rows say once, few or many, or leave the size out.

size: NA; V: TRBV5-1; D: TRBD1; J: TRBJ2-4; DNA: TGCGCCAGCAGAGACAGGGAAAACATTCAGTACTTC; CDR3: CASRDRENIQYF
size: many; V: TRBV9; D: NA; J: TRBJ2-1; DNA: TGTGCCAGCAGCGGCAGTTGGTATGGTTCTTCTGATGAGCAGTTCTTC; CDR3: CASSGSWYGSSDEQFF
size: NA; V: TRBV14; D: TRBD1; J: TRBJ2-1; DNA: TGTGCCAGCAGCCGGACAGGGGAAGGCAATGAGCAGTTCTTC; CDR3: CASSRTGEGNEQFF
size: NA; V: TRBV29-1; D: NA; J: TRBJ1-1; DNA: TGCAGCGTATGGTCCCTGGACAGCCTGAACACTGAAGCTTTCTTT; CDR3: CSVWSLDSLNTEAFF
size: NA; V: TRBV11-2; D: NA; J: TRBJ1-5; DNA: TGTGCCAGCAGCTTAGAAGGCTGGGATCAGCCCCAGCATTTT; CDR3: CASSLEGWDQPQHF
size: NA; V: TRBV15; D: NA; J: TRBJ1-6; DNA: TGTGCCACCAGCAGAGATCTCCCGCTATTCGACCTCCGGGGAGTGGTTGATTCACCCCTCCACTTT; CDR3: CATSRDLPLFDLRGVVDSPLHF
size: NA; V: TRBV4-2; D: TRBD2; J: TRBJ2-7; DNA: TGTGCCAGCAGCCAAGTAGCGGGAAAGAGCTCCTACGAGCAGTACTTC; CDR3: CASSQVAGKSSYEQYF
size: many; V: TRBV29-1; D: NA; J: TRBJ1-1; DNA: TGCAGCGGGTCGAACACTGAAGCTTTCTTT; CDR3: CSGSNTEAFF
size: few; V: TRBV6-1; D: TRBD2; J: TRBJ2-1; DNA: TGTGCCAGCCCAACCGAAACGCTAGCGGGAGGCTTCGGCTCCAATGAGCAGTTCTTC; CDR3: CASPTETLAGGFGSNEQFF
size: few; V: TRBV20-1; D: TRBD2; J: TRBJ2-1; DNA: TGCAGTGCTTCGCTTCCGGGACTAGCGCACAATGAGCAGTTCTTC; CDR3: CSASLPGLAHNEQFF
size: NA; V: TRBV5-5; D: TRBD1; J: TRBJ2-1; DNA: TGTGCCAGCAGCCCCGGGACAGTTAGTCCCTCGTACTACAATGAGCAGTTCTTC; CDR3: CASSPGTVSPSYYNEQFF
size: NA; V: TRBV11-2; D: NA; J: TRBJ2-1; DNA: TGTGCCAGCAGCTTACGGCAGGCCAATGAGCAGTTCTTC; CDR3: CASSLRQANEQFF
size: few; V: TRBV7-9; D: NA; J: TRBJ1-5; DNA: TGTGCCAGCAGCCTAGGGGGGGAAGACCAGCCCCAGCATTTT; CDR3: CASSLGGEDQPQHF
size: NA; V: TRBV12-3/TRBV12-4; D: TRBD1; J: TRBJ1-6; DNA: TGTGCCAGCAGTTCGACAGGGAACGTTTCACCCCTCCACTTT; CDR3: CASSSTGNVSPLHF
size: NA; V: TRBV5-1; D: NA; J: TRBJ1-1; DNA: TGCGCCAGCAGCTGGACATCGGGCACTGAAGCTTTCTTT; CDR3: CASSWTSGTEAFF
size: once; V: TRBV29-1; D: NA; J: TRBJ1-3; DNA: TGCAGCGTTGAAGGCTGGGACTCTGGAAACACCATATATTTT; CDR3: CSVEGWDSGNTIYF
size: NA; V: TRBV28; D: NA; J: TRBJ1-4; DNA: TGTGCCACGGAGGGAGTCGGTGAAAAACTGTTTTTT; CDR3: CATEGVGEKLFF
size: few; V: TRBV7-3; D: NA; J: TRBJ2-7; DNA: TGTGCCAGCAGCTCCCACGCCGGTTACGAGCAGTACTTC; CDR3: CASSSHAGYEQYF
size: NA; V: TRBV6-2/TRBV6-3; D: NA; J: TRBJ2-7; DNA: TGTGCCATATGGGCAGGATCCTACGAGCAGTACTTC; CDR3: CAIWAGSYEQYF
size: NA; V: TRBV3-1; D: NA; J: TRBJ2-2; DNA: TGTGCCAGCAGCCAAGTTTGGGGGCCCGGGGAGCTGTTTTTT; CDR3: CASSQVWGPGELFF
size: NA; V: TRBV5-6; D: NA; J: TRBJ1-3; DNA: TGTGCCAGCAGCCTTGATAACGAAGACAGATTCTCTTCTGGAAACACCATATATTTT; CDR3: CASSLDNEDRFSSGNTIYF
size: few; V: TRBV2; D: NA; J: TRBJ2-7; DNA: TGTGCCAGCAGCGCGACGCAAGACAAGGCCTACGAGCAGTACTTC; CDR3: CASSATQDKAYEQYF
size: few; V: TRBV2; D: TRBD1; J: TRBJ2-4; DNA: TGTGCCAGCAAAAGTGAAGGACAGGGGGAAAACATTCAGTACTTC; CDR3: CASKSEGQGENIQYF
size: NA; V: TRBV5-1; D: NA; J: TRBJ2-7; DNA: TGCGCCAGCAGCCCTCTAGGGGCAGCCTCCTACGAGCAGTACTTC; CDR3: CASSPLGAASYEQYF
size: NA; V: TRBV7-2; D: NA; J: TRBJ2-3; DNA: TGTGCCAGCAGCCCACAAACAGGGTGGGATACGCAGTATTTT; CDR3: CASSPQTGWDTQYF
size: NA; V: TRBV25-1; D: NA; J: TRBJ1-2; DNA: TGTGCCAGCAGTGTTTCAGGGAAGTATGGCTACACCTTC; CDR3: CASSVSGKYGYTF
size: NA; V: TRBV20-1; D: TRBD1; J: TRBJ1-3; DNA: TGCAGTGCTAGAGATCGGGACAGTGCCCTTGCCTCTGGAAACACCATATATTTT; CDR3: CSARDRDSALASGNTIYF
size: few; V: TRBV12-3/TRBV12-4; D: NA; J: TRBJ1-5; DNA: TGTGCCAGCAGGTCCGAGGTTGGGAATCAGCCCCAGCATTTT; CDR3: CASRSEVGNQPQHF
size: few; V: TRBV7-6; D: NA; J: TRBJ2-5; DNA: TGTGCCAGCAGTTTTTATGGGGGAGAGACCCAGTACTTC; CDR3: CASSFYGGETQYF
size: NA; V: TRBV27; D: TRBD1; J: TRBJ2-5; DNA: TGTGCCAGCAGTAGTCGACAGGGGGCCAATCCAGCGGAGACCCAGTACTTC; CDR3: CASSSRQGANPAETQYF
size: NA; V: TRBV24-1; D: NA; J: TRBJ2-1; DNA: TGTGCCACCATTGACAGCGCACACAATGAGCGGTTCTTC; CDR3: CATIDSAHNERFF
size: few; V: TRBV4-2; D: NA; J: TRBJ2-7; DNA: TGTGCCAGCAGCCAAGGGTACAGTGACTACGAGCAGTACTTC; CDR3: CASSQGYSDYEQYF
size: few; V: TRBV12-3/TRBV12-4; D: NA; J: TRBJ2-7; DNA: TGTGCCAGCAGTTCCGAGCATCAGGGCTACGAGCAGTACTTC; CDR3: CASSSEHQGYEQYF
size: NA; V: TRBV12-3/TRBV12-4; D: TRBD1; J: TRBJ2-2; DNA: TGTGCCAGCAGTATCACAGGGGGCTTCACCGGGGAGCTGTTTTTT; CDR3: CASSITGGFTGELFF
size: NA; V: TRBV3-1; D: NA; J: TRBJ1-1; DNA: TGTGTCAGCACCCGACTCCTGAATACGAACACTGAAGCTTTCTTT; CDR3: CVSTRLLNTNTEAFF
size: NA; V: TRBV27; D: NA; J: TRBJ1-2; DNA: TGTGCCAGCAGTATAAACGGGGGGACTTACTATGGCTACACCTTC; CDR3: CASSINGGTYYGYTF
size: NA; V: TRBV5-1; D: NA; J: TRBJ2-5; DNA: TGCGCCAGCAGCTCCACCCCCGTTCCCCAAGAGACCCAGTACTTC; CDR3: CASSSTPVPQETQYF
size: few; V: TRBV2; D: NA; J: TRBJ2-7; DNA: TGTGCCAGCAACAGGATCGACGAGCAGTACTTC; CDR3: CASNRIDEQYF
size: few; V: TRBV29-1; D: TRBD2; J: TRBJ2-5; DNA: TGCAGCGTTGGGGCTAGCGGGACCGAGACCCAGTACTTC; CDR3: CSVGASGTETQYF
size: few; V: TRBV7-9; D: NA; J: TRBJ1-4; DNA: TGTGCCAGCAGGGGAGAAGGAACTAATGAAAAACTGTTTTTT; CDR3: CASRGEGTNEKLFF
size: few; V: TRBV6-5; D: NA; J: TRBJ2-5; DNA: TGTGCCAGCAGTTACTCGATCGCGGGGCAAGAGACCCAGTACTTC; CDR3: CASSYSIAGQETQYF
size: NA; V: TRBV20-1; D: TRBD1; J: TRBJ2-3; DNA: TGCAGTGCTAGAGAACCTAGGAACAGGGGGCAAACAGATACGCAGTATTTT; CDR3: CSAREPRNRGQTDTQYF